The entry below gives a single TCR beta chain sequence along with its context. This sample is part of a study of T cell changes during pregnancy in multiple sclerosis. Assay: immunoSEQ multiplex PCR; the TCRdb copy retains only in-frame clones and omits some. The data show around 38,000 clones, 91% seen once. Sequenced material: CD8+ T cells from peripheral blood mononuclear cells, taken in the second trimester of pregnancy. This receptor was identified in a female donor with multiple sclerosis, enrolled in a pregnancy study.

The CDR3 coding sequence is TGTGCCAGCACCAGCGGGGTCGAGCCTAGCACAGATACGCAGTATTTT. Amino acids: CASTSGVEPSTDTQYF. V is TRBV2 and J is TRBJ2-3, with 7 bases that match TRBD2. The CDR3 runs 16 residues. The germline gives CDR1 SNHLY, CDR2 FYNNEI. Losses at the gene ends were 7 bases for V and 0 bases for J; bases not matched to a gene: 10.